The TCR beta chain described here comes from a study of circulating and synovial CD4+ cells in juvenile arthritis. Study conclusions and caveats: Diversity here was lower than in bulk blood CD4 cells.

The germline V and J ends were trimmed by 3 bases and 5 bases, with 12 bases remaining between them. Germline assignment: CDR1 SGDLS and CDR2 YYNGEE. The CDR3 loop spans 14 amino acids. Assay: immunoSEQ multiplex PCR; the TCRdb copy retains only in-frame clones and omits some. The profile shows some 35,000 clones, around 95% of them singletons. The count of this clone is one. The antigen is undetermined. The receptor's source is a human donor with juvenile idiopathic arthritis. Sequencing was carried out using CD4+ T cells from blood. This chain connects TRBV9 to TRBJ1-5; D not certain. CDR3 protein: CASSAGLYHQPQHF. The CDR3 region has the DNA TGTGCCAGCAGCGCCGGACTTTATCATCAGCCCCAGCATTTT.